A selection of T cell receptor beta chains follows, all from one sample in a study of blood T cells in healthy people across ages. TCRdb re-analysed the 5' RACE reads in MiXCR, keeping a single row per CDR3 protein. The sample yields about 1.4 million distinct CDR3 sequences, approximately 59% seen once. Sequencing input: blood. The receptors were sampled from a man aged 18 to 35 in good health. The CDR3 runs from the conserved cysteine through the conserved F or W. The D gene is left open where the match is weak. Part of the rows lack a size; the others show once, few, many or a class for expanded clones.

V gene	clone size	J gene	D gene	CDR3 protein	CDR3 DNA
TRBV28	few	TRBJ2-7	NA	CASIEDSSSYEQYF	TGTGCCAGCATTGAGGATTCGAGCTCCTACGAGCAGTACTTC
TRBV10-3	few	TRBJ2-4	NA	CAISEDNTKNIQYF	TGTGCCATCAGTGAGGACAACACGAAAAACATTCAGTACTTC
TRBV10-3	NA	TRBJ2-3	NA	CAISGADTQYF	TGTGCCATCAGTGGTGCAGATACGCAGTATTTT
TRBV6-5	NA	TRBJ2-5	NA	CASSLSPSADQETQYF	TGTGCCAGCAGTTTGTCCCCCTCGGCAGACCAAGAGACCCAGTACTTC
TRBV9	few	TRBJ1-1	NA	CASSGTDNTEAFF	TGTGCCAGCAGTGGGACTGATAACACTGAAGCTTTCTTT
TRBV20-1	NA	TRBJ2-7	NA	CSASGEGSYEQYF	TGCAGTGCTAGTGGAGAGGGATCCTACGAGCAGTACTTC
TRBV5-1	NA	TRBJ2-3	TRBD1	CASSKGQVLDTQYF	TGCGCCAGCAGCAAGGGACAGGTCCTAGATACGCAGTATTTT
TRBV27	NA	TRBJ2-7	TRBD2	CASSLSSGSPSYNEQYF	TGTGCCAGCAGTTTATCTAGCGGGAGTCCCTCCTACAATGAGCAGTACTTC
TRBV12-3/TRBV12-4	NA	TRBJ2-1	NA	CASSLEGRGHNEQFF	TGTGCCAGCAGTTTAGAAGGTCGGGGGCACAATGAGCAGTTCTTC
TRBV7-2	NA	TRBJ2-7	TRBD2	CASSRSTAGGANSYEQYF	TGTGCCAGCAGCCGTTCGACTGCGGGGGGCGCAAACTCCTACGAGCAGTACTTC
TRBV20-1	NA	TRBJ2-5	TRBD2	CSASPRLTGGQETQYF	TGCAGTGCTAGTCCCAGACTTACGGGGGGACAAGAGACCCAGTACTTC
TRBV29-1	few	TRBJ2-7	TRBD2	CSVPRLGGTHEQYF	TGCAGCGTTCCCCGGTTGGGAGGGACCCACGAGCAGTACTTC
TRBV4-2	NA	TRBJ2-5	TRBD2	CASSQEGETGGPGEQYF	TGTGCCAGCAGCCAAGAGGGTGAAACGGGGGGGCCGGGGGAGCAGTACTTC
TRBV20-1	NA	TRBJ2-7	NA	CSASRGGEQYF	TGCAGTGCTTCGAGGGGAGGCGAGCAGTACTTC
TRBV20-1	few	TRBJ2-3	TRBD2	CSASPGTSFADTQYF	TGCAGTGCTAGCCCAGGGACTAGCTTCGCGGATACGCAGTATTTT